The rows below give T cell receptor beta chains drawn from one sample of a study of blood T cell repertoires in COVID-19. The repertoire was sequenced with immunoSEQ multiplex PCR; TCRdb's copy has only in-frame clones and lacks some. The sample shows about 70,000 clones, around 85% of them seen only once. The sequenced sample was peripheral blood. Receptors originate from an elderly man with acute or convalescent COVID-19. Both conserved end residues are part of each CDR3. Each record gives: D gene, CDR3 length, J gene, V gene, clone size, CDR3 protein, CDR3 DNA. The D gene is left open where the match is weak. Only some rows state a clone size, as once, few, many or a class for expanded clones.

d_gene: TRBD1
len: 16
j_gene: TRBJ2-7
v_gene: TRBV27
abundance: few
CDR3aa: CASSLAHRGGADEQYF
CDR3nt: TGTGCCAGCAGTTTAGCCCATCGAGGGGGCGCAGACGAGCAGTACTTC

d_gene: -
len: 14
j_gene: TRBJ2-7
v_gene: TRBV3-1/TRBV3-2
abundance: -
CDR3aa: CASSQDWAGYEQYF
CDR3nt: TGTGCCAGCAGCCAAGATTGGGCGGGGTACGAGCAGTACTTC

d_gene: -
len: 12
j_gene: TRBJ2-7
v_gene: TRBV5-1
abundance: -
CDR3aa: CASSLDQGEQYF
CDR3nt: TGCGCCAGCAGCTTGGACCAGGGTGAGCAGTACTTC

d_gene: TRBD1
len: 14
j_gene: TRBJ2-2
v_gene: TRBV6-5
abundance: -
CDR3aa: CASTLDRATGELFF
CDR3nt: TGTGCCAGCACCCTGGACAGGGCCACCGGGGAGCTGTTTTTT

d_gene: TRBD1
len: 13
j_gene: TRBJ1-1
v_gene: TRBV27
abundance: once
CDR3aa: CASRGQLAFEAFF
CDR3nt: TGTGCCAGCAGGGGACAGTTAGCTTTTGAAGCTTTCTTT

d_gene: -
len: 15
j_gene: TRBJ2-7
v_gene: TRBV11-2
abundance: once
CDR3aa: CASSLTLDSLYEQYF
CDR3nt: TGTGCCAGCAGCTTAACATTGGACAGCCTCTACGAGCAGTACTTC

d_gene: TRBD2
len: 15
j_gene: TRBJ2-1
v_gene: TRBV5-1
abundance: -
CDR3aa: CASSPGLAGVDEQFF
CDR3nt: TGCGCCAGCAGCCCGGGACTAGCGGGAGTCGATGAGCAGTTCTTC

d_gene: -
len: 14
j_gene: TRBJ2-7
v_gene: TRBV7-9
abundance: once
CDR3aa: CASSLRGSGYEQYF
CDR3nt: TGTGCCAGCAGCTTAAGGGGTAGTGGCTACGAGCAGTACTTC

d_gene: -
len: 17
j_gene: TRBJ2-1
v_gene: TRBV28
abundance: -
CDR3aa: CASRDSGGDVSYNEQFF
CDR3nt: TGTGCCAGCAGGGATTCGGGGGGCGACGTCTCCTACAATGAGCAGTTCTTC

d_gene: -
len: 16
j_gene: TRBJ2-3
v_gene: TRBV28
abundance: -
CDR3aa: CASSFGYGGSTDTQYF
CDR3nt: TGTGCCAGCAGTTTCGGTTACGGGGGAAGCACAGATACGCAGTATTTT

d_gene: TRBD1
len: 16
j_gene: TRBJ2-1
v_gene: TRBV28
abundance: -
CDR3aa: CASRLGQGAPGDEQFF
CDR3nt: TGTGCCAGCAGGCTCGGACAGGGGGCGCCGGGGGATGAGCAGTTCTTC

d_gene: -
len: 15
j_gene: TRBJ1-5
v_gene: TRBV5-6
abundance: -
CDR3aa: CASSLGGTLNQPQHF
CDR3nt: TGTGCCAGCAGCTTGGGCGGGACCCTAAATCAGCCCCAGCATTTT

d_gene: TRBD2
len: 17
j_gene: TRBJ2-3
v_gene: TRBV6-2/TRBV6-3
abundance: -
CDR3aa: CASSSRLAGRSTDTQYF
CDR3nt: TGTGCCAGCAGTTCCCGACTAGCGGGACGGAGCACAGATACGCAGTATTTT

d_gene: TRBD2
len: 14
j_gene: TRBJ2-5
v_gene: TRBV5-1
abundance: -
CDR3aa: CASSLVGGQETQYF
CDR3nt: TGCGCCAGCAGCTTGGTCGGGGGGCAAGAGACCCAGTACTTC

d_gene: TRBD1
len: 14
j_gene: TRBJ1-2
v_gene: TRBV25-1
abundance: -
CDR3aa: CASSSTGEKQGYTF
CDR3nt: TGTGCCAGCAGTTCGACAGGGGAGAAACAAGGCTACACCTTC

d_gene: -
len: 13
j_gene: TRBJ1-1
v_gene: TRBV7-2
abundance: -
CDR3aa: CASSFTVNTEAFF
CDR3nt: TGTGCCAGCAGCTTTACAGTGAACACTGAAGCTTTCTTT

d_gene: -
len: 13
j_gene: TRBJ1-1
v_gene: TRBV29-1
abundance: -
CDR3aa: CSARTNMNTEAFF
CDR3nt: TGCAGCGCTAGGACAAATATGAACACTGAAGCTTTCTTT

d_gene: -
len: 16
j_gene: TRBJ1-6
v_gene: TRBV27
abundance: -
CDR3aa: CASSLSQGGSYSPLHF
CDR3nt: TGTGCCAGCAGTTTAAGTCAGGGCGGCAGTTATTCACCCCTCCACTTT

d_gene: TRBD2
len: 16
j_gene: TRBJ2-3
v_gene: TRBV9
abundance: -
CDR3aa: CASSVGASGLTDTQYF
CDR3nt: TGTGCCAGCAGCGTAGGGGCTAGCGGTCTCACAGATACGCAGTATTTT

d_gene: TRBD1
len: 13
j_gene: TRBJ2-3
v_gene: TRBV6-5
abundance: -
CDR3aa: CASRQGASDTQYF
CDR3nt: TGTGCCAGCAGACAGGGGGCATCAGATACGCAGTATTTT

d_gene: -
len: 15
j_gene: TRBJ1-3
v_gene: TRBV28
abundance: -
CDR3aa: CASNLYRETGNTIYF
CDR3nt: TGTGCCAGCAACCTCTACAGGGAAACTGGAAACACCATATATTTT

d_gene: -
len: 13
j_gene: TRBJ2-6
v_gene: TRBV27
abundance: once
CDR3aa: CASSLSGANVLTF
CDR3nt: TGTGCCAGCAGTCTCTCTGGGGCCAACGTCCTGACTTTC

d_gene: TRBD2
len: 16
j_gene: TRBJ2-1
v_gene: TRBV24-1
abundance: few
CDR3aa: CATSDPLAGPYNEQFF
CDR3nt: TGTGCCACCAGTGATCCCTTAGCGGGACCCTACAATGAGCAGTTCTTC

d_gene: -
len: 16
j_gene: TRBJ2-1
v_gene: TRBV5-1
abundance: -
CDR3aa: CASSLVLELDYNEQFF
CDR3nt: TGCGCCAGCAGCCTTGTTCTTGAGCTCGACTACAATGAGCAGTTCTTC

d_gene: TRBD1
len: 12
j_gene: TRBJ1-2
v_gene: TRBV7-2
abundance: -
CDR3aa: CASSLTGNGYTF
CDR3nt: TGTGCCAGCAGCCTGACAGGGAATGGCTACACCTTC

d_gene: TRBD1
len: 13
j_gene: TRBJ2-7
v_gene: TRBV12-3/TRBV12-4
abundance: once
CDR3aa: CASSSGQGIEQYF
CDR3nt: TGTGCCAGCAGTTCGGGACAGGGGATCGAGCAGTACTTC

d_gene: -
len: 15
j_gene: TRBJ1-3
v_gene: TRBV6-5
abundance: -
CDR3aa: CASSYGRFSGNTIYF
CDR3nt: TGTGCCAGCAGTTACGGCAGATTTTCTGGAAACACCATATATTTT

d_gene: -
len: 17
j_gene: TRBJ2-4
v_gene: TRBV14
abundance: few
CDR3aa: CASSQDSMSGTKNIQYF
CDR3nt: TGTGCCAGCAGCCAAGATTCTATGTCAGGTACCAAAAACATTCAGTACTTC

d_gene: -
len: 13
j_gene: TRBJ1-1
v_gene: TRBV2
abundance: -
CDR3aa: CASIVQMNTEAFF
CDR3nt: TGTGCCAGCATCGTACAGATGAACACTGAAGCTTTCTTT

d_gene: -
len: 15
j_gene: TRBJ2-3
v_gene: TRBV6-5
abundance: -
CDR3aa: CASSPPGVGTDTQYF
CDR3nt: TGTGCCAGCAGTCCCCCAGGGGTTGGCACAGATACGCAGTATTTT

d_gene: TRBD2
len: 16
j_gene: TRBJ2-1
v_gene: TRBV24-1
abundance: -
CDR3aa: CATSDFGSGSLNEQFF
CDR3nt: TGTGCCACCAGTGATTTCGGAAGCGGGAGCTTGAATGAGCAGTTCTTC

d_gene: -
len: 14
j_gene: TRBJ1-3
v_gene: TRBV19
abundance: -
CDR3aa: CASSSVDSRHTIYF
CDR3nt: TGTGCCAGTAGTTCCGTTGACAGTAGACACACCATATATTTT

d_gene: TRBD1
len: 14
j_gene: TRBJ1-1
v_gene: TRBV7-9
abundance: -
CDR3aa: CASSSQGANTEAFF
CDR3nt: TGTGCCAGCAGCTCACAGGGGGCGAACACTGAAGCTTTCTTT

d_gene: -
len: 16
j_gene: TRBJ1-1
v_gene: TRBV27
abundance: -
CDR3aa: CASTLTGGPMNTEAFF
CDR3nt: TGTGCCAGCACCCTTACGGGGGGCCCTATGAACACTGAAGCTTTCTTT

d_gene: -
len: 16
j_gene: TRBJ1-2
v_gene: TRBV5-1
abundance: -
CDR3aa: CASSSGQGFRDYGYTF
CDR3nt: TGCGCCAGCAGCTCGGGTCAGGGATTCCGAGACTATGGCTACACCTTC

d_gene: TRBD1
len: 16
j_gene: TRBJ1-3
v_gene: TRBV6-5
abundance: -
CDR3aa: CASSYSGTAQRNTIYF
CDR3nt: TGTGCCAGCAGTTACTCAGGGACAGCGCAGAGAAACACCATATATTTT

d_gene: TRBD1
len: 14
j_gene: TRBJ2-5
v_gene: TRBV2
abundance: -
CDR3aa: CASAWGQGEETQYF
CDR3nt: TGTGCCAGCGCCTGGGGACAGGGGGAGGAGACCCAGTACTTC

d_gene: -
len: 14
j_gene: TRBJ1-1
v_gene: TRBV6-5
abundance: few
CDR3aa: CASSYTTGNTEAFF
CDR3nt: TGTGCCAGCAGTTACACTACGGGGAACACTGAAGCTTTCTTT

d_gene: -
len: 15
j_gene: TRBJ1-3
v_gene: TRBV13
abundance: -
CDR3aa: CASSPTRGAGNTIYF
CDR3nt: TGTGCCAGCAGCCCGACACGGGGGGCTGGAAACACCATATATTTT

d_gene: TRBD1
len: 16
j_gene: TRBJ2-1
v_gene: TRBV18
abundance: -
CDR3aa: CASSLLGTGYYNEQFF
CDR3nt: TGTGCCAGCTCACTCCTCGGGACAGGGTACTACAATGAGCAGTTCTTC

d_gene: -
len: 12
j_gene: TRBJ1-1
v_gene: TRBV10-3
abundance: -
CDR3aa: CAISEPGTEAFF
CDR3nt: TGTGCCATCAGTGAACCCGGTACTGAAGCTTTCTTT

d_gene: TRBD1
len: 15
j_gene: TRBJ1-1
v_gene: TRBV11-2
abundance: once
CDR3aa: CASSSFSQGGTEAFF
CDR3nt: TGTGCCAGCAGCTCTTTCTCTCAGGGGGGCACTGAAGCTTTCTTT

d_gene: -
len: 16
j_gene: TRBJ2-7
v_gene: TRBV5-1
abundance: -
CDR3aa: CASSLGQGSVSVEQYF
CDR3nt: TGCGCCAGCAGCTTGGGTCAGGGTTCGGTCTCGGTCGAGCAGTACTTC

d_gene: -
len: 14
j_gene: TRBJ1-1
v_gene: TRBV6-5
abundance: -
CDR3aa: CASSRALLPAEAFF
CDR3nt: TGTGCCAGCAGTCGCGCCCTTCTGCCCGCTGAAGCTTTCTTT

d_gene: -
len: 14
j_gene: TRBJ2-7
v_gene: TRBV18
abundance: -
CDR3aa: CASSPLEAGREQYF
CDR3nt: TGTGCCAGCTCACCACTGGAGGCAGGTCGCGAGCAGTACTTC

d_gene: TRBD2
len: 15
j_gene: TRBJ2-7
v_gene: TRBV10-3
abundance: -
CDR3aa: CAISESSGEPYEQYF
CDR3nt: TGTGCCATCAGTGAGTCGAGCGGGGAACCCTACGAGCAGTACTTC

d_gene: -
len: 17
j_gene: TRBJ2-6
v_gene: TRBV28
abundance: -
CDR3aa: CASSLSALYNGANVLTF
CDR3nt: TGTGCCAGCAGTTTGAGTGCCCTATATAATGGGGCCAACGTCCTGACTTTC

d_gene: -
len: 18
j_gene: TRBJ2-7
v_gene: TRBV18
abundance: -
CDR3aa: CASSPRQVSAGSSYEQYF
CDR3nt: TGTGCCAGCTCACCACGACAGGTCTCAGCGGGATCCTCCTACGAGCAGTACTTC

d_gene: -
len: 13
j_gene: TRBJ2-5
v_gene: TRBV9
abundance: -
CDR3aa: CATGVRPGETQYF
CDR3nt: TGTGCCACAGGGGTTCGTCCTGGGGAGACCCAGTACTTC